Presented here are 23 T cell receptor beta chains from one specimen sequenced in a study of cytomegalovirus exposure and HLA in healthy donors listed by TCRdb under 2017. Library prep was done by the immunoSEQ multiplex PCR assay. The multiplex PCR relied on a mix of 60 forward primers for TCR Vbeta segments and 13 reverse primers for TCR Jbeta segments. The table was pulled from immuneACCESS by TCRdb, which kept in-frame rearrangements only. Such tables lose some clones; where checked, under half of the loss comes from unresolved V genes, and the rest has no known cause. This sample gives some 130,000 clones in total; under 10% of them show up just once. More than 6.5% of the sample is taken by the ten largest. The sequencing sample was made of PBMCs. The receptor set was obtained from a woman aged 40 to 50 in good health and CMV-seropositive.

The V gene is TRBV7-9, the J gene TRBJ2-3, with 9 nucleotides matching TRBD1. V dropped 5 bases and J dropped 1; count of bases not matched to a gene: 4. The CDR3 loop spans 15 amino acids. Germline CDR1 is SEHNR and CDR2 is FQNEAQ (reference sequence). The CDR3 nucleotides read TGTGCCAGCAGCCCCGGGACAGGGCGCACAGATACGCAGTATTTT. This translates into CASSPGTGRTDTQYF.

This chain links TRBV11-2 with TRBJ1-2; tentatively, D is TRBD1 (5 bases). Trimming took off 5 bases at V and 4 bases at J, with 14 bases between the two ends. Germline V gene sequence: CDR1 SGHAT, CDR2 FQNNGV. This CDR3 is 14 amino acids long. The CDR3 DNA follows: TGTGCCAGCAGCCTCCAGGGCGTTAGCTATGGCTACACCTTC. It is translated as CASSLQGVSYGYTF.

J is TRBJ2-7 and V is TRBV5-1; D gene unclear. The V end lost 1 base, the J end lost 2 bases, and 19 bases lay between the germline ends. This CDR3 is built from 17 residues. Germline V gene lookup returns CDR1 SGHRS and CDR2 YFSETQ. CDR3 amino acids: CASSLWSADGFTYEQYF. The CDR3 nucleotides are TGCGCCAGCAGCTTGTGGTCGGCGGATGGGTTTACCTACGAGCAGTACTTC.

This clone showed up just a few times. V and J are TRBV29-1 and TRBJ2-4; D is possibly TRBD1 (6 bases). CDR3 size: 14 residues. Germline CDR1 SQVTM, CDR2 ANQGSEA. The ends were cut back, 4 bases at V and 1 base at J, with 11 bases in the middle. The CDR3 sequence: CSVANQGAKNIQYF. The CDR3 DNA reads as TGCAGCGTTGCAAACCAGGGGGCCAAAAACATTCAGTACTTC.

The chain links TRBV19 to TRBJ1-2, with 9 bases matching TRBD1. The germline V gene has CDR1 LNHDA and CDR2 SQIVND (reference sequence). The CDR3 has 15 amino acids. With V trimmed by 5 bases and J by 0 bases, 4 bases remained unmatched. The CDR3 DNA follows: TGTGCCAGTAGTGACAGGGGGGCCCCTAACTATGGCTACACCTTC. Protein: CASSDRGAPNYGYTF.

This clone was picked up a small number of times. This rearrangement joins TRBV19 to TRBJ1-2; 8 bases match TRBD1. The CDR3 runs to 14 residues. CDR1 LNHDA and CDR2 SQIVND come from the germline V gene (reference sequence). Germline trimming cut 5 bases from V and 4 bases from J; bases unmatched to any gene: 6. The chain's CDR3 is CASSLHTGGYGYTF. As DNA, the CDR3 is TGTGCCAGTAGTCTACATACAGGGGGCTATGGCTACACCTTC.

This CDR3 is CASSLGLESTGIGEQYF. CDR3 nucleotides: TGCGCCAGCAGCTTGGGTTTAGAATCGACAGGGATCGGCGAGCAGTACTTC. The V and J genes are TRBV5-1 and TRBJ2-7, with TRBD1 matching 7 bases. This CDR3 contains 17 residues. CDR1 and CDR2 from the germline V gene are SGHRS and YFSETQ. The junction had 15 bases not matched to a gene; V was cut back by 0 bases and J by 6 bases. The whole variable domain, filled in from reference TRBV5-1 and TRBJ2-7, reads KAGVTQTPRYLIKTRGQQVTLSCSPISGHRSVSWYQQTPGQGLQFLFEYFSETQRNKGNFPGRFSGRQFSNSRSEMNVSTLELGDSALYLCASSLGLESTGIGEQYFGPGTRLTVT.

This clone has more than one count but fewer than ten. The chain employs TRBV5-4 and TRBJ1-1, with TRBD1 identical over 7 bases. J lost 4 bases, V lost 0 bases, and 6 bases had no gene match. This CDR3 is built from 15 residues. Germline CDR1 reads SGHNT; CDR2 reads YYREEE (reference sequence). CDR3 sequence (DNA): TGTGCCAGCAGCTTGGGCCACTACAGGGGCACTGAAGCTTTCTTT. This encodes CASSLGHYRGTEAFF.

This clone was detected only a few times. The chain couples TRBV5-1 to TRBJ2-4; 7 bases fit TRBD1. The CDR3 has 16 amino acids. V gave up 2 bases and J gave up 2 bases; unmatched junction bases: 7. Germline CDR1 and CDR2: SGHRS and YFSETQ. DNA of the CDR3: TGCGCCAGCAGCTTTCAGACAGGGTGGACCAAAAACATTCAGTACTTC. Translated: CASSFQTGWTKNIQYF. Full variable domain (rest looked up from reference TRBV5-1 and TRBJ2-4): KAGVTQTPRYLIKTRGQQVTLSCSPISGHRSVSWYQQTPGQGLQFLFEYFSETQRNKGNFPGRFSGRQFSNSRSEMNVSTLELGDSALYLCASSFQTGWTKNIQYFGAGTRLSVL.

Only a few counts were recorded for this clone. The chain employs TRBV2 and TRBJ2-3; TRBD2 matches at 8 bases. The CDR3 totals 15 residues. Trimming at V came to 5 bases and at J to 4 bases, leaving 8 bases not matched to a gene. The V gene's germline CDR1 is SNHLY and CDR2 FYNNEI. CDR3 region: CASSWGLVVADTQYF. CDR3 nucleotide sequence: TGTGCCAGCAGTTGGGGACTAGTTGTGGCAGATACGCAGTATTTT. The entire variable domain, with the rest obtained from reference TRBV2 and TRBJ2-3, is as follows: EPEVTQTPSHQVTQMGQEVILRCVPISNHLYFYWYRQILGQKVEFLVSFYNNEISEKSEIFDDQFSVERPDGSNFTLKIRSTKLEDSAMYFCASSWGLVVADTQYFGPGTRLTVL.

The chain joins TRBV18 to TRBJ1-1; unclear D gene. The CDR3 contains 12 residues. Trimming removed 3 bases at V and 10 bases at J, with 12 bases between. Germline CDR1 KGHSH, CDR2 LQKENI. CDR3 sequence: CASSPQPSGAFF. CDR3 nucleotides: TGTGCCAGCTCACCTCAACCAAGCGGAGCTTTCTTT.

The rearrangement uses TRBV5-1 and TRBJ1-2; 11 positions match TRBD1. CDR1 is SGHRS, CDR2 YFSETQ, per germline. J lost 5 bases, V lost 4 bases, and 19 bases had no gene match. The CDR3 runs 19 residues. The CDR3 here is CASSHGSRPMGTGGYGYTF. The CDR3 DNA is TGCGCCAGCAGCCATGGTTCGCGCCCCATGGGGACAGGGGGGTATGGCTACACCTTC. Filled out from reference TRBV5-1 and TRBJ1-2, the complete variable domain reads KAGVTQTPRYLIKTRGQQVTLSCSPISGHRSVSWYQQTPGQGLQFLFEYFSETQRNKGNFPGRFSGRQFSNSRSEMNVSTLELGDSALYLCASSHGSRPMGTGGYGYTFGSGTRLTVV.

In this sample, this clone turned up a few times. The gene calls are TRBV7-2 and TRBJ2-2; D is unclear. Germline loops: CDR1 SGHTA, CDR2 FQGNSA. The CDR3 is 15 amino acids. V was pared by 2 bases and J by 2 bases, with 9 bases between. This chain's CDR3 is CASSLHISNTGELFF. CDR3 in DNA: TGTGCCAGCAGCTTACACATATCTAACACCGGGGAGCTGTTTTTT.

Only a few counts were recorded for this clone. This rearrangement joins TRBV5-1 to TRBJ2-3; maybe TRBD2 (5 bases). CDR3 length equals 14 residues. From germline, CDR1 is SGHRS and CDR2 YFSETQ. The V gene lost 2 bases and the J gene lost 2 bases, with 9 bases spanning the gap. The CDR3 here is CASSFAGSTDTQYF. Written as DNA, the CDR3 is TGCGCCAGCAGCTTTGCGGGTTCCACAGATACGCAGTATTTT.

J is TRBJ2-3 and V is TRBV11-3; TRBD2 agrees at 12 bases. Germline loops: CDR1 SGHNT, CDR2 YENEEA. V gave up 4 bases and J gave up 2 bases; unmatched junction bases: 4. This CDR3 region has 16 residues. CDR3 sequence (DNA): TGTGCCAGCAGCTGGGGACTAGCGGGTTCCACAGATACGCAGTATTTT. Amino acids: CASSWGLAGSTDTQYF.

The table lists this clone with a count of one. The genes are TRBV10-3 and TRBJ1-5; no reliable D call. With 3 bases removed from V and 1 base from J, the gap between germline ends came to 13 bases. The CDR3 is made up of 16 amino acids. CDR1 ENHRY and CDR2 SYGVKD come from the germline V gene. The CDR3 is CAISDFDFFSNQPQHF. CDR3 coding DNA: TGTGCCATCAGTGATTTCGACTTTTTCAGCAATCAGCCCCAGCATTTT.

The V call is TRBV10-3, the J call TRBJ2-5; 9 nucleotides agree with TRBD1. CDR3 size: 13 residues. V trimming: 5 bases; J trimming: 4 bases; junction bases outside the gene matches: 2. Germline V gene lookup returns CDR1 ENHRY and CDR2 SYGVKD. CDR3 protein: CAISQDRGETQYF. CDR3 DNA sequence: TGTGCCATCAGTCAGGACAGGGGAGAGACCCAGTACTTC.

This chain joins TRBV16 and TRBJ1-6; 11 positions match TRBD1. The germline V gene has CDR1 KGHSY and CDR2 FQNENV. Trimming removed 4 bases from V and 4 bases from J; junction bases left unmatched: 6. The CDR3 sequence is 17 residues long. In DNA form, the CDR3 reads TGTGCCAGCAGCCTGATTGGGACAGGGGGGTATAATTCACCCCTCCACTTT. The encoded protein is CASSLIGTGGYNSPLHF.

This chain connects TRBV7-9 to TRBJ1-4, with 7 bases fitting TRBD1. This CDR3 comprises 15 residues. The germline V gene encodes CDR1 SEHNR and CDR2 FQNEAQ (reference sequence). Unmatched junction bases numbered 4, after V lost 6 bases and J lost 0 bases. The CDR3 sequence is CASSQGGATNEKLFF. CDR3 sequence (DNA): TGTGCCAGCAGTCAGGGGGGAGCAACTAATGAAAAACTGTTTTTT.

The rearrangement uses TRBV6-5 and TRBJ1-1, with TRBD1 as a possible D gene (5 bases). Germline values: CDR1 MNHEY, CDR2 SVGAGI. Trimming removed 5 bases from V and 10 bases from J, with 14 bases in between. The CDR3 spans 12 residues. DNA for the CDR3: TGTGCCAGCAGTGGGGGGGGGACGGGAGCTTTCTTT. Its translation: CASSGGGTGAFF.

In its sample, this clone was seen a few times. This chain joins TRBV5-1 and TRBJ2-3; the match to TRBD2 covers 7 bases. CDR1 and CDR2 from the germline V gene are SGHRS and YFSETQ. The CDR3 covers 19 residues. V was pared by 5 bases and J by 0 bases, with 18 bases of the junction left unmatched. The chain's CDR3 is CASRGLGSGTKFSTDTQYF. CDR3 nucleotide sequence: TGCGCCAGCAGGGGACTGGGAAGCGGGACCAAGTTTAGCACAGATACGCAGTATTTT. The whole variable domain, remainder taken from reference TRBV5-1 and TRBJ2-3, is KAGVTQTPRYLIKTRGQQVTLSCSPISGHRSVSWYQQTPGQGLQFLFEYFSETQRNKGNFPGRFSGRQFSNSRSEMNVSTLELGDSALYLCASRGLGSGTKFSTDTQYFGPGTRLTVL.

This sequence joins TRBV5-5 and TRBJ2-7, with a weak D call TRBD2 (6 bases). This CDR3 has 12 amino acids. Germline V gives CDR1 SGHKS, CDR2 YYEKEE (reference sequence). With 7 bases removed from V and 2 bases from J, the gap between germline ends came to 10 bases. The CDR3 is CASQGGAYEQYF. The CDR3 nucleotides are TGTGCCAGCCAGGGCGGGGCCTACGAGCAGTACTTC.

This sequence joins TRBV5-4 and TRBJ1-2; 9 nucleotides match TRBD1. The CDR3 consists of 15 residues. V gave up 4 bases and J gave up 8 bases; unmatched junction bases: 12. Germline lookup yields CDR1 SGHNT and CDR2 YYREEE (reference sequence). The DNA for the CDR3 is TGTGCCAGCAGCCGACCGGGACAGGGTCGGGGAGGCTACACCTTC. This translates into CASSRPGQGRGGYTF. Full variable domain (missing parts from reference TRBV5-4 and TRBJ1-2): ETGVTQSPTHLIKTRGQQVTLRCSSQSGHNTVSWYQQALGQGPQFIFQYYREEENGRGNFPPRFSGLQFPNYSSELNVNALELDDSALYLCASSRPGQGRGGYTFGSGTRLTVV.